This is a list of T cell receptor beta chains from one sample in a study of blood T cell repertoires in COVID-19. The repertoire was sequenced with immunoSEQ multiplex PCR; TCRdb's copy has only in-frame clones and lacks some. The sample lists a few hundred thousand clones, about 87% occurring once. The sample consisted of peripheral blood. These receptors all stem from a man in his fifties or sixties who had recovered from COVID-19. CDR3s include the opening cysteine and the closing phenylalanine or tryptophan. A D gene is named only where the DNA matches it firmly. The size field is filled for only some rows; it gives once, few, many or a size class.

>TRBJ2-2|-|-|TRBV3-1/TRBV3-2
TGTGCCAGCAGCCTAACATCCGGGGAGCTGTTTTTT
CASSLTSGELFF
>TRBJ2-3|once|-|TRBV20-1
TGCAGTGCGGCAGGGGTGGATACGCAGTATTTT
CSAAGVDTQYF
>TRBJ1-1|many|TRBD1|TRBV5-1
TGCGCCAGCAGCTTATCCGGGACAGGGGGCGTAGCCACTGAAGCTTTCTTT
CASSLSGTGGVATEAFF
>TRBJ1-3|-|TRBD1|TRBV5-1
TGCGCCAGCAGCTTGGCTCAGGGGGCCTCCTCTGGAAACACCATATATTTT
CASSLAQGASSGNTIYF
>TRBJ2-1|-|-|TRBV7-2
TGTGCCAGCAGCTTAGCGCTAAGTGGGGGGGCGTCCTACAATGAGCAGTTCTTC
CASSLALSGGASYNEQFF
>TRBJ1-2|-|-|TRBV5-6
TGTGCCAGCAGCTTTAACGGCGGCAGCAGCTATGGCTACACCTTC
CASSFNGGSSYGYTF
>TRBJ1-2|-|TRBD1|TRBV9
TGTGCCAGCAGCCGGACAGGGAGCCCCGATGGCTACACCTTC
CASSRTGSPDGYTF
>TRBJ1-1|-|-|TRBV10-3
TGTGCCATCAGCCGGAACACTGAAGCTTTCTTT
CAISRNTEAFF
>TRBJ1-2|-|-|TRBV2
TGTGCCAGCAGCTACACGGACAGTGGCTACACCTTC
CASSYTDSGYTF
>TRBJ2-7|-|-|TRBV5-1
TGCGCCAGCAGCGGAGTGACAGTGAGCTCCTACGAGCAGTACTTC
CASSGVTVSSYEQYF
>TRBJ2-2|-|TRBD1|TRBV6-5
TGTGCCAGCAGTTTACAGGGGATCGGGGAGCTGTTTTTT
CASSLQGIGELFF
>TRBJ2-1|-|TRBD2|TRBV6-4
TGTGCCAGCAGCGACCGAGCGGGGGGTGGTAATGAGCAGTTCTTC
CASSDRAGGGNEQFF
>TRBJ2-7|-|TRBD1|TRBV18
TGTGCCAGCTCACCAGGTGGGACAGGATCCCCCTACGAGCAGTACTTC
CASSPGGTGSPYEQYF
>TRBJ1-1|-|-|TRBV7-2
TGTGCCAGCAGTTACTCCCCCCAGAACACTGAAGCTTTCTTT
CASSYSPQNTEAFF
>TRBJ2-7|-|-|TRBV6-5
TGTGCCAGCAGTTACTCAACAGGGACCTACGAGCAGTACTTC
CASSYSTGTYEQYF
>TRBJ1-4|few|-|TRBV27
TGTGCCAGCAGTTTAGGGCTCGCAACTAATGAAAAACTGTTTTTT
CASSLGLATNEKLFF
>TRBJ1-1|-|-|TRBV6-4
TGTGCCAGCAGCGCAGGGGTTGACACTGAAGCTTTCTTT
CASSAGVDTEAFF
>TRBJ1-3|-|-|TRBV5-6
TGTGCCAGCAGCAAGAGACTCTTATCCTCCGTACCCATATATTTT
CASSKRLLSSVPIYF
>TRBJ2-7|-|TRBD1|TRBV7-9
TGTGCCAGCAGCATCTACGGGACAGGGGGCAACGAGCAGTACTTC
CASSIYGTGGNEQYF
>TRBJ2-7|-|-|TRBV28
TGTGCCAGCAGTTTAAGAGGGATCTCCTACGAGCAGTACTTC
CASSLRGISYEQYF
>TRBJ2-3|-|-|TRBV9
TGTGCCAGCAGCGTAGGGGCTAGCTCTAGCACAGATACGCAGTATTTT
CASSVGASSSTDTQYF
>TRBJ1-2|-|-|TRBV12-5
TGTGCTAGTGGTCCCCATGGGAGGGAGGACCATATGGACTATGGCTACACCTTC
CASGPHGREDHMDYGYTF
>TRBJ2-7|-|TRBD1|TRBV5-1
TGCGCCAGCAGCCTGGCCGGGACAGGGGGAAGGAATTACGAGCAGTACTTC
CASSLAGTGGRNYEQYF
>TRBJ1-1|few|-|TRBV5-1
TGCGCCAGCAGCTTGGTGGCGGGGAGCACTGAAGCTTTCTTT
CASSLVAGSTEAFF
>TRBJ2-7|-|-|TRBV4-2
TGTGCCAGCAGCCCACGAAGCGTCCAGACAGAGTACGAGCAGTACTTC
CASSPRSVQTEYEQYF
>TRBJ2-1|-|-|TRBV12-3/TRBV12-4
-
CASSFGQGSGFF
>TRBJ2-7|-|TRBD1|TRBV4-2
TGTGCCAGCAGCCAAGAAGGGGGACAGGGAACCTACGAGCAGTACTTC
CASSQEGGQGTYEQYF
>TRBJ2-3|-|-|TRBV18
TGTGCCAGCTCACCACCCATGACAGTTCATACGCAGTATTTT
CASSPPMTVHTQYF
>TRBJ2-1|-|-|TRBV10-3
TGTGCCATCAGTGAGTCGGGGGCACCCCCCTACAATGAGCAGTTCTTC
CAISESGAPPYNEQFF
>TRBJ2-2|-|TRBD1|TRBV5-1
TGCGCCAGCAGCACCGGGACAGGGCCCACCGGGGAGCTGTTTTTT
CASSTGTGPTGELFF
>TRBJ2-2|-|TRBD2|TRBV6-2/TRBV6-3
TGTGCCAGCAGTGCCCCCAGCGGGGGGGCGTATGGGGAGCTGTTTTTT
CASSAPSGGAYGELFF
>TRBJ2-5|-|TRBD2|TRBV27
TGTGCCAGCAGCCCTCAAGTCCCTAGCGGGGGGGCGGGAGAGACCCAGTACTTC
CASSPQVPSGGAGETQYF
>TRBJ2-2|-|TRBD1|TRBV7-8
TGTGCCAGCAGGAGAGTGACCGGGACAGGGGGGACCGGGGAGCTGTTTTTT
CASRRVTGTGGTGELFF
>TRBJ2-3|-|TRBD2|TRBV7-6
TGTGCCAGCAGCCTTCTAGCGGGGGGGCTGGGAGATACGCAGTATTTT
CASSLLAGGLGDTQYF
>TRBJ2-1|-|TRBD2|TRBV5-4
TGTGCCAGCAGCCGGGGACTAGCGGGGTCCTACAATGAGCAGTTCTTC
CASSRGLAGSYNEQFF
>TRBJ2-5|-|-|TRBV5-8
TGTGCCAGCAGCACCGGACAGGCCGGGGGAAAGACCCAGTACTTC
CASSTGQAGGKTQYF
>TRBJ1-1|-|TRBD1|TRBV6-5
TGTGCCAGCAGTTATTTAAACAGGGGTGGCACTGAAGCTTTCTTT
CASSYLNRGGTEAFF
>TRBJ2-3|-|TRBD2|TRBV7-2
TGTGCCAGCAGCCTAATGTCACGGGGGGGCAACTCAGATACGCAGTATTTT
CASSLMSRGGNSDTQYF
>TRBJ2-1|-|TRBD2|TRBV11-2
TGTGCCAGCAGCACTCAAACTAGCGGGGGGTGGTATGAGCAGTTCTTC
CASSTQTSGGWYEQFF
>TRBJ1-4|-|TRBD1|TRBV6-5
TGTGCCAGCAGCAAACAGGGGGCATTTCGGGAAAAACTGTTTTTT
CASSKQGAFREKLFF
>TRBJ1-4|-|TRBD1|TRBV7-9
TGTGCCAGCAGCTTACAGGGGGCCCGGGGTCGCGAAAAACTGTTTTTT
CASSLQGARGREKLFF
>TRBJ2-7|-|TRBD1|TRBV5-1
TGCGCCAGCAGCCAAGGGACAGGGATCGAGCAGTACTTC
CASSQGTGIEQYF
>TRBJ1-1|-|-|TRBV24-1
TGTGCCACCAGTGATCCTCGGCAGGGCCACACTGAAGCTTTCTTT
CATSDPRQGHTEAFF
>TRBJ2-5|-|-|TRBV7-9
TGTGCCAGCACCTACACGGGTCGGATCCAAGAGACCCAGTACTTC
CASTYTGRIQETQYF
>TRBJ1-2|-|TRBD1|TRBV6-5
TGTGCCAGCAGTTACTCGGCCGGGACAGGGTATGGCTACACCTTC
CASSYSAGTGYGYTF
>TRBJ1-3|few|TRBD1|TRBV6-5
TGTGCCAGCAGCATTGACAGGGCCTCTGGAAACACCATATATTTT
CASSIDRASGNTIYF
>TRBJ1-6|once|TRBD1|TRBV5-8
TGTGCCAGCAGCCCGGGACAGGGGGGTAGTTCACCCCTCCACTTT
CASSPGQGGSSPLHF
>TRBJ1-1|once|TRBD1|TRBV19
TGTGCCAGTAGTCTCTCCGGGACAGGGGTGGGCACTGAAGCTTTCTTT
CASSLSGTGVGTEAFF
>TRBJ2-1|-|-|TRBV3-1/TRBV3-2
TGTGCCAGCAGCCCGTTCCCTCGACAGGGAGGCAATGAGCAGTTCTTC
CASSPFPRQGGNEQFF
>TRBJ2-3|-|TRBD1|TRBV18
TGTGCCAGCTCACCGGGACAGACCACAGATACGCAGTATTTT
CASSPGQTTDTQYF
>TRBJ1-5|-|TRBD1|TRBV5-1
TGCGCCAGCAGCGAGACCGGACAGGGGCGCAATCAGCCCCAGCATTTT
CASSETGQGRNQPQHF
>TRBJ2-3|-|-|TRBV6-4
TGTGCCAGCGGCCCCGACAGTTCCACGCAGTATTTT
CASGPDSSTQYF
>TRBJ1-2|-|TRBD1|TRBV24-1
TGTGCCACCAGTGATTTAACAGGGGTAGGTGGCTACACCTTC
CATSDLTGVGGYTF
>TRBJ2-3|once|TRBD1|TRBV15
TGTGCCACCAGCAGGGCCGGGACAGGAGGAGATACGCAGTATTTT
CATSRAGTGGDTQYF
>TRBJ1-2|-|TRBD1|TRBV27
TGTGCCAGCAGTTCCCAGGGGGCTTTAAGAGGCTACACCTTC
CASSSQGALRGYTF
>TRBJ2-7|once|TRBD1|TRBV7-2
TGTGCCAGCAGCTCGGGACAGGGGGCCTACGAGCAGTACTTC
CASSSGQGAYEQYF
>TRBJ2-7|-|TRBD1|TRBV5-1
TGCGCCAGCAGCCCCGGGACAGGGTCCTACGAGCAGTACTTC
CASSPGTGSYEQYF
>TRBJ2-1|-|TRBD2|TRBV18
TGTGCCAGCTCTCCTCCAGGACTAGCGGGGGGCTACAATGAGCAGTTCTTC
CASSPPGLAGGYNEQFF
>TRBJ1-3|-|TRBD1|TRBV7-2
TGTGCCAGCAGCCTCCGACAGGGGGACACCATATATTTT
CASSLRQGDTIYF
>TRBJ1-1|-|TRBD1|TRBV5-1
TGCGCCAGCAGCCGATCTGACAGGGGTGGGACTGAAGCTTTCTTT
CASSRSDRGGTEAFF